A single TCR beta chain is shown here with its context. This clonotype was observed a few times. There is no known antigen for this receptor. Base quality data are lacking; no much larger clone is found one base away. This entry belongs to a study of T cells in Graves' hyperthyroidism and ophthalmopathy (dated 2019 in TCRdb). About the investigation overall: Peripheral blood samples were taken at the time of initial diagnosis, prior to any treatment. To identify TCR V-J signatures that set the groups apart, the researchers used a discovery cohort of 100 patients, made up of 40 to 45 with Graves' ophthalmopathy and some 55 with stable Graves' hyperthyroidism. Prospective prediction of ophthalmopathy was tested in an independent validation cohort of 18 hyperthyroidism patients and 17 patients who later progressed to ophthalmopathy. The approximately 98 discovery patients were randomly divided into training and test sets at a 7:3 ratio. In several Graves' hyperthyroidism patients, the study also compared T-cell repertoires from thyroid tissue with T-cell repertoires from blood. Once sampling was done, hyperthyroidism patients were given methimazole at a starting dose of 30 mg daily, whereas ophthalmopathy patients were given high-dose intravenous methylprednisolone. TCR Vbeta CDR3 sequencing of approximately 140 peripheral blood samples (about 45 ophthalmopathy, over 70 hyperthyroidism and approximately 17 progressor patients) is reported in the paper.

Study-level results and caveats: In cross-validation, a model built on a 13 V-J signature told ophthalmopathy apart from stable hyperthyroidism with approximately 90% sensitivity and roughly 82% specificity, and in testing the same model reached 80%/75%. In validation, the model predicted progression to ophthalmopathy a median of about 6 months before onset, with roughly 70% sensitivity and roughly 73% specificity. Most expanded thyroid clonotypes (frequency above 0.001) were also detected in blood, a finding suggesting that blood repertoires may reflect thyroid immune responses. No statistical method was used to set the sample size in advance, and investigators knew the group allocation.

Hyperthyroidism patients were newly diagnosed, had a disease duration of under 2 months, and were aged 18 to 65 years. Patients with uncontrolled infections, other autoimmune diseases, pregnancy or lactation were excluded. Diagnoses relied on clinical symptoms, serum thyroxine and TRAb, thyroid ultrasound and orbital computed tomography. Blood from progressor patients was collected at the time of first diagnosis with hyperthyroidism, before any ophthalmopathy symptoms had appeared. PBMCs were separated from roughly 9.3 ml of fresh peripheral blood using Ficoll-Paque density gradient centrifugation. Progressor patients were first diagnosed with Graves' hyperthyroidism and then developed ophthalmopathy during follow-up. Total RNA was extracted using Trizol reagent, and RNA quality was assessed on an Agilent 2100 Bioanalyzer. Amplification of TCR beta CDR3 regions was carried out from RNA transcripts. A first-round RT-PCR of the TCR CDR3 used the HTBI primer set with the Qiagen OneStep RT-PCR kit. Libraries were constructed in a second round of multiplex PCR, after which size selection and purification were carried out. Libraries were sequenced paired-end with 100 bp reads on an Illumina HiSeq2000. Per the authors' processing: SOAPnuke was used to process the raw data, throwing out any read that contained adapters or uncalled bases, had a mean Phred below 15, or lacked an exact constant-primer or identifier match. COPE v1.2.5 was used to merge high-quality paired reads, and clonotypes were defined as unique nucleotide sequences. Clonotypes were aligned to IMGT TRBV, TRBD and TRBJ reference segments using MiTCR v1.1. The analysis was restricted to V-J combinations with a frequency above 0.0001, which together covered 99% to 99.2% of the repertoires. A TCS score was defined as the ratio between F50 (clonal expansion) and ExV (chaos), using BLOSUM62-based TCRdist between CDR3 peptides within each V-J. Welch's t-statistics and random forest reduced just over 500 V-J features to 13, which were used in a naive Bayes classifier (R e1071). The public reads were reprocessed in TCRdb via fastp at Q25 and MiXCR, keeping in-frame beta chains. Identical CDR3 protein sequences are pooled into one entry, listed with their most common genes and DNA. In this record, the V and J calls reflect TCRdb's handling and not the investigators' own analysis. The sample profile shows about 350,000 distinct CDR3 sequences; about a sixth of them were found once. The ten most abundant clones make up around a third of the sample.

Reading from cysteine to phenylalanine, the CDR3 counts 13 amino acids. The CDR3 DNA has 39 bases and is translated from base 1. The germline V gene sets CDR1 to SGHAT and CDR2 to FQNNGV. V gives up 3 bases and J gives up 8 bases, and the segment between their germline ends measures 13 bases. The V and J genes are TRBV11-2 and TRBJ1-2; TRBD1 is possibly the D segment (6 matching bases). This receptor was taken from a woman in her thirties with Graves' hyperthyroidism that later progressed to Graves' ophthalmopathy. What was sequenced was blood. The sequenced DNA is TGTGCCAGCAGCTTTGGGGGGCTGGAAGGCTACACCTTC. This encodes CASSFGGLEGYTF.